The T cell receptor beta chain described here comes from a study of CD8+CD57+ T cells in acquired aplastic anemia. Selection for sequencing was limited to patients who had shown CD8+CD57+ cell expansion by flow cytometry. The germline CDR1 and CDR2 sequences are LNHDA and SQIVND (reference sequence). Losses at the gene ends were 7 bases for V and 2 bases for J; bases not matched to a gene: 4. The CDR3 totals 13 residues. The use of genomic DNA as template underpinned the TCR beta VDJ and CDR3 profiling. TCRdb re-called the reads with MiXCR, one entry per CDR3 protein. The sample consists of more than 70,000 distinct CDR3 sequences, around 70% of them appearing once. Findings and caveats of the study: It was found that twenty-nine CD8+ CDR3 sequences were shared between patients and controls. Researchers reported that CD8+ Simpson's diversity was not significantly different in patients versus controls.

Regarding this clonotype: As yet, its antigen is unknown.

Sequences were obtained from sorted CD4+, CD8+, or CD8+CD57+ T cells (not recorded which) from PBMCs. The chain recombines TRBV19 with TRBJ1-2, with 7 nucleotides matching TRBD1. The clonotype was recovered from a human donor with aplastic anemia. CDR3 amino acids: CASTQDRNYGYTF. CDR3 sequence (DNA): TGTGCCAGTACCCAGGACAGGAACTATGGCTACACCTTC.